The 8 T cell receptor beta chains given below trace back to one sample, sequenced in a study of long-term antiretroviral therapy in people with HIV. Runs used v3.0 of the immunoSEQ assay and were done at survey level. Assay used: immunoSEQ multiplex PCR; TCRdb lists only in-frame clones, some missing. The sample comprises about 8,800 clones, over 70% of which are singletons, and around 20% rests with the top ten. Sequenced material: unsorted PBMCs, taken 1.8 years before starting antiretroviral therapy. Every receptor here comes from a man in his forties with HIV.

This rearrangement joins TRBV5-1 to TRBJ1-1, with 8 bases lining up with TRBD1. The CDR3 consists of 13 residues. V trimming: 6 bases; J trimming: 11 bases; junction bases outside the gene matches: 12. Germline values: CDR1 SGHRS, CDR2 YFSETQ. Written as DNA, the CDR3 is TGCGCCAGCAACTTCTACGGACAGGGCGAGGCTTTCTTT. The encoded protein is CASNFYGQGEAFF.

The rearrangement joins TRBV30 to TRBJ1-1; D not resolved. The CDR3 consists of 13 residues. V shed 0 bases and J shed 2 bases, with 7 bases lying between them. The germline gives CDR1 GTSNPN, CDR2 SVGIG (reference sequence). CDR3 DNA: TGTGCCTGGAGTGTCCGTTTTAACACTGAAGCTTTCTTT. Translated: CAWSVRFNTEAFF.

This clone was picked up one time. V gene TRBV2 combines with J gene TRBJ1-5; 8 nucleotides agree with TRBD1. Germline-derived CDR1 and CDR2 are SNHLY and FYNNEI. The CDR3 consists of 15 residues. Unmatched junction bases numbered 7, after V lost 6 bases and J lost 3 bases. DNA for the CDR3: TGTGCCAGCAGGCCCGGGACAGGAATCAATCAGCCCCAGCATTTT. Residues: CASRPGTGINQPQHF.

This clone was detected only a few times. V and J are TRBV5-4 and TRBJ1-6; D remains unclear. Germline CDR1 is SGHNT and CDR2 is YYREEE (reference sequence). This CDR3 contains 17 residues. V was shortened by 3 bases and J by 0 bases, with 13 bases between the two germline ends. CDR3 nucleotide sequence: TGTGCCAGCAGCTATGACCAGCTAAGCTCCTATAATTCACCCCTCCACTTT. It yields the protein CASSYDQLSSYNSPLHF.

This chain links TRBV19 with TRBJ1-6; a weak D match, TRBD1 (6 bases). The CDR3 has 15 residues. Trimming removed 1 base from V and 6 bases from J, with 10 bases in between. Germline values: CDR1 LNHDA, CDR2 SQIVND (reference sequence). CDR3 DNA: TGTGCCAGTAGTATAGCACAGGGCGTTAATTCACCCCTCCACTTT. Amino acid sequence: CASSIAQGVNSPLHF.

The V call is TRBV5-6, the J call TRBJ2-1; 9 positions match TRBD2. Germline CDR1 is SGHDT and CDR2 is YYEEEE. The CDR3 totals 16 residues. V shed 0 bases and J 8 bases; nucleotides not matched to a gene: 9. CDR3 in amino acids: CASSLGPWGGGDEQFF. The CDR3 DNA follows: TGTGCCAGCAGCTTGGGGCCTTGGGGCGGGGGGGATGAGCAGTTCTTC.

The genes are TRBV30 and TRBJ1-1, with 9 bases aligning to TRBD1. This CDR3 spans 14 amino acids. The V segment lost 2 bases and the J segment 2 bases; nucleotides outside the gene matches: 3. Germline V gene sequence: CDR1 GTSNPN, CDR2 SVGIG (reference sequence). CDR3: CAWSLGQGNTEAFF. For the CDR3, the DNA is TGTGCCTGGAGTCTGGGACAGGGAAACACTGAAGCTTTCTTT.

V usage is TRBV5-1 and J usage is TRBJ1-2, with D possibly TRBD1 on 5 matching bases. V was cut by 1 base and J by 3 bases, with 13 bases left in between. This CDR3 spans 15 amino acids. Looked up from germline, CDR1 is SGHRS and CDR2 is YFSETQ. This CDR3 is CASSLTGASDYGYTF. CDR3 in DNA: TGCGCCAGCAGCTTGACAGGAGCCTCGGACTATGGCTACACCTTC. The full variable domain, rest sourced from reference TRBV5-1 and TRBJ1-2, is KAGVTQTPRYLIKTRGQQVTLSCSPISGHRSVSWYQQTPGQGLQFLFEYFSETQRNKGNFPGRFSGRQFSNSRSEMNVSTLELGDSALYLCASSLTGASDYGYTFGSGTRLTVV.